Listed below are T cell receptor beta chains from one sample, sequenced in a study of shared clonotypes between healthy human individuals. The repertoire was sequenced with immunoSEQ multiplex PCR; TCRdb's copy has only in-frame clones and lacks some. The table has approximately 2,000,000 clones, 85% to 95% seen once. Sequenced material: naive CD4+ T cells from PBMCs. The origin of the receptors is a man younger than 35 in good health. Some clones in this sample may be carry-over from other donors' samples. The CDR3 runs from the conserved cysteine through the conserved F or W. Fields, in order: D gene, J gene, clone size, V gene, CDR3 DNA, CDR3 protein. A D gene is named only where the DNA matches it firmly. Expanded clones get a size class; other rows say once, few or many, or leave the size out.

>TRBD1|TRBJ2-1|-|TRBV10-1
TGCGCCAGCAGTAGAGGACAGGGTCGACTCTATGAGCAGTTCTTC
CASSRGQGRLYEQFF
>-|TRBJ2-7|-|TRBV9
TGTGCCAGCAGCGTATCTGATCCGGCGGAGGGCTACGAGCAGTACTTC
CASSVSDPAEGYEQYF
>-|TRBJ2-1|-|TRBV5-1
TGCGCCAGCAGCTCCGGGACGTCCTCCTACAATGAGCAGTTCTTC
CASSSGTSSYNEQFF
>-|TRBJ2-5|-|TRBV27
TGTGCCAGCGGGGTGGGGATCGAGCCGCGAGGGACCCAGTACTTC
CASGVGIEPRGTQYF
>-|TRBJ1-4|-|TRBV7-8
TGTGCCAGCAGCTTTTTTCAGGTGGAGGGGGCTAATGAAAAACTGTTTTTT
CASSFFQVEGANEKLFF
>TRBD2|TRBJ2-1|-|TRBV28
TGTGCCAGCAGCCCGATGGGAGAAGCGGGGGGCAATGAGCAGTTCTTC
CASSPMGEAGGNEQFF
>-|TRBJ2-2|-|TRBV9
TGTGCCAGCAGCGCCGTTGGGAAAGCAGCCGGGGAGCTGTTTTTT
CASSAVGKAAGELFF
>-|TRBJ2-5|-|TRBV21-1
TGTGCCAGCAGCAAATATTCTTCGGGACAGGGGGAAGAGACCCAGTACTTC
CASSKYSSGQGEETQYF
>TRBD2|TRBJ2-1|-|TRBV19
TGTGCCAGTAGCCAGCGGGAGTTCGGTGGTGAGCAGTTCTTC
CASSQREFGGEQFF
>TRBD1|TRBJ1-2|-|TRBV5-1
TGCGCCAGCAGTCAGGGGGCCGCTAACTATGGCTACACCTTC
CASSQGAANYGYTF
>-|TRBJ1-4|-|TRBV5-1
TGCGCCAGCAGCCTGGGGGTTAATGAAAAACTGTTTTTT
CASSLGVNEKLFF
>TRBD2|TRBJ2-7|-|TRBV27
TGTGCCAGCAGTTTGTTAGACCTAGCGGGGCAGAACGAGCAGTACTTC
CASSLLDLAGQNEQYF
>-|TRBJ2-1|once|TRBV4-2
TGTGCCAGCAGCCAAGAGGCCGCAGGAAAATATAGCTCCTACAATGAGCAGTTCTTC
CASSQEAAGKYSSYNEQFF
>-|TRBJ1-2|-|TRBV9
TGTGCCAGCAGCGTAGGTGTCGCAGCCTCCTATGGCTACACCTTC
CASSVGVAASYGYTF
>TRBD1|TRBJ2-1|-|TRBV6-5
TGTGCCAGCAGTAACAGGGGGGAGCAGTTCTTC
CASSNRGEQFF
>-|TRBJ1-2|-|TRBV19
TGTGCCAGTAGTAGTGGGGGGACTGGCGTCTATGGCTACACCTTC
CASSSGGTGVYGYTF
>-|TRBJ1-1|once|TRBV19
TGTGCCAGTAACGTACCAGGGGTCGGCACTGAAGCTTTCTTT
CASNVPGVGTEAFF
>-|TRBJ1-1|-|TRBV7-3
TGTGCCAGCAGCGGAAGGACCTATGAGAACACTGAAGCTTTCTTT
CASSGRTYENTEAFF
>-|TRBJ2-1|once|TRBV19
TGTGCCAGTAGTATAGATGGGGACAATGAGCAGTTCTTC
CASSIDGDNEQFF
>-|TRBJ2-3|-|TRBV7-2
TGTGCCAGCAGCTTACGGGCCGGGAGCACAGATACGCAGTATTTT
CASSLRAGSTDTQYF